There are a few counts of the clone carrying this T cell receptor (beta chain). CDR3 size: 13 residues. Germline CDR1 is SEHNR and CDR2 is FQNEAQ (reference sequence). Trimming removed 3 bases at V and 8 bases at J, with 11 bases between. The authors reverse transcribed all of the isolated RNA, so sequencing captured expressed TCRB transcripts. Produced via immunoSEQ multiplex PCR; TCRdb's table is partial and in-frame only. The sample includes 620,000 or so clones, around 15% seen only once; the top ten take approximately 0.099%. This entry comes from a study of beta chain features in type 1 diabetes.

The sequencing sample was made of naive CD4+ T cells from blood. The source is a man younger than 30 in good health. J is TRBJ2-1 and V is TRBV7-9, with a weak D call TRBD2 (6 bases). CDR3 amino acids: CASSFLAPDEQFF. Written as DNA, the CDR3 is TGTGCCAGCAGCTTCCTAGCGCCCGATGAGCAGTTCTTC.